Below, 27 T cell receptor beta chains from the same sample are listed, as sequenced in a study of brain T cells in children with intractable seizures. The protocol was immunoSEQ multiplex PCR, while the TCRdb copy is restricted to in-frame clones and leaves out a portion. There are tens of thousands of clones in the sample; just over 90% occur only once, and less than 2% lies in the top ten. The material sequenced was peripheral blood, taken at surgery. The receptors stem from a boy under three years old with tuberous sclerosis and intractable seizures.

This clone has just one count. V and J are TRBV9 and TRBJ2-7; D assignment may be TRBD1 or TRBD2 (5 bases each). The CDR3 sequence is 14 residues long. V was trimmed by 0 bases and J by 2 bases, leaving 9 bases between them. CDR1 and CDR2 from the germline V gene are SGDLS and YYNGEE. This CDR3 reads CASSVGRGPYEQYF. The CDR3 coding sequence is TGTGCCAGCAGCGTAGGTCGGGGACCCTACGAGCAGTACTTC.

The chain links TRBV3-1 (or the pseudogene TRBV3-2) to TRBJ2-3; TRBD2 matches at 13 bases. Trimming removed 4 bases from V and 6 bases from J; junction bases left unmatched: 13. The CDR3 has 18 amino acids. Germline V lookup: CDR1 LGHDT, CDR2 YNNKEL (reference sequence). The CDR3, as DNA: TGTGCCAGCAGCCTTTTGTCGGGACTAGCGGGGCCCGGGGATACGCAGTATTTT. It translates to CASSLLSGLAGPGDTQYF.

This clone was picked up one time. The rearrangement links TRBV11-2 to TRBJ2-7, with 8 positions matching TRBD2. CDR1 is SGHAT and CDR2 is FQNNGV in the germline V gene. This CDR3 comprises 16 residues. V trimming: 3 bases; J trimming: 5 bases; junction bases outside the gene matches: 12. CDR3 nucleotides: TGTGCCAGCAGCTTTAATCTAGCGGGTCTTCAAAACGAGCAGTACTTC. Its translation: CASSFNLAGLQNEQYF.

CDR3 in amino acids: CARRGTETYEQYF. The CDR3 nucleotides are TGTGCCAGGCGGGGGACGGAAACCTACGAGCAGTACTTC. The genes are TRBV9 and TRBJ2-7; 7 nucleotides match TRBD2. V lost 8 bases to trimming and J lost 2 bases; unmatched junction nucleotides: 7. In germline, CDR1 is SGDLS, CDR2 YYNGEE. The CDR3 consists of 13 residues.

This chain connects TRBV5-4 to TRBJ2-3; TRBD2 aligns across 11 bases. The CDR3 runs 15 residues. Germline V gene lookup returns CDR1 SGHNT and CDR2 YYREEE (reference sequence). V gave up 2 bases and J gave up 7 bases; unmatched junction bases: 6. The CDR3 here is CASSFQASGGHTQYF. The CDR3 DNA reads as TGTGCCAGCAGCTTTCAGGCTAGCGGGGGGCATACGCAGTATTTT.

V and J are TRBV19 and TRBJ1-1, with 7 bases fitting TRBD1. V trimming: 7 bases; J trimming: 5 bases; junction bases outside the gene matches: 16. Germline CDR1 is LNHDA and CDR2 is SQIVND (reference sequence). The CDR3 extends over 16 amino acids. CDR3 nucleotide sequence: TGTGCCAGTACGCCGGACAGGACTCTAATTGGTACTGAAGCTTTCTTT. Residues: CASTPDRTLIGTEAFF.

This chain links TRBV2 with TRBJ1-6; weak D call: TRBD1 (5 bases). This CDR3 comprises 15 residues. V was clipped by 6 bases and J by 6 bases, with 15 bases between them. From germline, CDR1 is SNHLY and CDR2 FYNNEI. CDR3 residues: CASSQQTAPNSPLHF. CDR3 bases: TGTGCCAGCAGCCAACAGACAGCGCCTAATTCACCCCTCCACTTT.

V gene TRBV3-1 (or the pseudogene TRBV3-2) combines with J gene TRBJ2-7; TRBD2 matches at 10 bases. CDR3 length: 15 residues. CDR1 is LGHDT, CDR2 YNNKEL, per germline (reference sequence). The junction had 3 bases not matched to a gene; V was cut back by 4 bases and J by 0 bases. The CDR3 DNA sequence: TGTGCCAGCAGCCGAGGACTAGCGGACTCCTACGAGCAGTACTTC. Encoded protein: CASSRGLADSYEQYF.

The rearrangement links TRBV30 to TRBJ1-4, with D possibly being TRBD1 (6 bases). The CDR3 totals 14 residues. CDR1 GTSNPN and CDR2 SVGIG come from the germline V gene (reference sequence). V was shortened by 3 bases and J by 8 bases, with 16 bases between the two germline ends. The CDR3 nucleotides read TGTGCCTGGAGATCGTCCGTAGGGGGAGAAAAACTGTTTTTT. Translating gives CAWRSSVGGEKLFF.

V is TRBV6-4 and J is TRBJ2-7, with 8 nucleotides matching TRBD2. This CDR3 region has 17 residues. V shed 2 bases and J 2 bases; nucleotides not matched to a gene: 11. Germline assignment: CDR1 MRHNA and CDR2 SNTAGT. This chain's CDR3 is CASSDDMRSGSTYEQYF. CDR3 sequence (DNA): TGTGCCAGCAGTGACGATATGCGGAGCGGGAGCACCTACGAGCAGTACTTC.

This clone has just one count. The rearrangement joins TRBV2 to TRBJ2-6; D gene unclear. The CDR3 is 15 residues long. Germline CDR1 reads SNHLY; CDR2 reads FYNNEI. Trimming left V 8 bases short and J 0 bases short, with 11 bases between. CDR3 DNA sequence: TGTGCCAGCTCGTGGTGGGGCTCTGGGGCCAACGTCCTGACTTTC. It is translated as CASSWWGSGANVLTF.

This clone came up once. CDR3 coding DNA: TGTGCCAGCAGTGAAAAGGGGACAGGAGGGGCCAATCAGCCCCAGCATTTT. It codes for CASSEKGTGGANQPQHF. The chain links TRBV6-1 to TRBJ1-5; 8 positions match TRBD1. This CDR3 region has 17 residues. Germline CDR1 and CDR2: MNHNS and SASEGT. V gave up 2 bases and J gave up 3 bases; unmatched junction bases: 9.

In DNA form, the CDR3 reads TGCGCCAGCAGCTCTGACAGGGGTGAAGCTTTCTTT. As protein: CASSSDRGEAFF. The chain uses TRBV5-1 and TRBJ1-1; 8 nucleotides line up with TRBD1. The CDR3 is 12 residues long. Per the germline V gene, CDR1 is SGHRS and CDR2 is YFSETQ. V gave up 3 bases and J gave up 7 bases; unmatched junction bases: 2.

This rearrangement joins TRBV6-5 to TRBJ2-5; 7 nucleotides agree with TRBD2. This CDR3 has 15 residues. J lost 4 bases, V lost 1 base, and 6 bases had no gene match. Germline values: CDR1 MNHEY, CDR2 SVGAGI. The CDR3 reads CASSYFVGEGETQYF. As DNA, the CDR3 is TGTGCCAGCAGTTACTTTGTAGGGGAGGGAGAGACCCAGTACTTC.

The CDR3 nucleotides are TGTGCCAGCAGTGATATGGGGGCGGAGACCCAGTACTTC. Its protein is CASSDMGAETQYF. The chain recombines TRBV6-1 with TRBJ2-5; perhaps TRBD1 as D (6 bases). V was clipped by 3 bases and J by 5 bases, with 10 bases between them. Germline assignment: CDR1 MNHNS and CDR2 SASEGT. The CDR3 loop spans 13 amino acids.

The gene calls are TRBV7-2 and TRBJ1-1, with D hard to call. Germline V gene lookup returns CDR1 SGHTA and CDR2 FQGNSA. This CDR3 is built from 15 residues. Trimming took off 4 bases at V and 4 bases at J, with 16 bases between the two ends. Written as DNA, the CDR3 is TGTGCCAGCAGCTCCCGAGGAGGGTGGGCCACTGAAGCTTTCTTT. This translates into CASSSRGGWATEAFF.

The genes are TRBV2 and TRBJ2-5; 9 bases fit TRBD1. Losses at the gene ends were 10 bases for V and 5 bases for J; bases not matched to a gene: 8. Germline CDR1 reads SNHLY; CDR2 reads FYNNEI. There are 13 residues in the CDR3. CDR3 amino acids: CAKTDRGRETQYF. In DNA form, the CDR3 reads TGTGCCAAAACGGACAGGGGCAGGGAGACCCAGTACTTC.

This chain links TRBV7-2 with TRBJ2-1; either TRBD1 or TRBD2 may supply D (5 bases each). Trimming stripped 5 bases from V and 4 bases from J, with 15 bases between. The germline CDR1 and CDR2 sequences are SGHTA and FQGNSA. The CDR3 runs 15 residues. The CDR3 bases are TGTGCCAGCAGCCCGGGGCTGGGGCGGTACAATGAGCAGTTCTTC. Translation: CASSPGLGRYNEQFF.

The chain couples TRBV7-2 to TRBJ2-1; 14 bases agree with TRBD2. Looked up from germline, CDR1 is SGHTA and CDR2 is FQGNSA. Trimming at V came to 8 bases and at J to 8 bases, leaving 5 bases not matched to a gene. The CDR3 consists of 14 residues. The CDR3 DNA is TGTGCCAGCGGCGGGACTAGCGGGGGTCATGAGCAGTTCTTC. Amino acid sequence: CASGGTSGGHEQFF.

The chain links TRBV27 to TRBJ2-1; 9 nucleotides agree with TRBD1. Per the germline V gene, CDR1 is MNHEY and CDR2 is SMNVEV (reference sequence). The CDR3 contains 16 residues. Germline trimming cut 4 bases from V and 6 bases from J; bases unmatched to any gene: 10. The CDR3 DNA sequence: TGTGCCAGCAGTTCTCCGGGGACAGGGCTCATCAATGAGCAGTTCTTC. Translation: CASSSPGTGLINEQFF.

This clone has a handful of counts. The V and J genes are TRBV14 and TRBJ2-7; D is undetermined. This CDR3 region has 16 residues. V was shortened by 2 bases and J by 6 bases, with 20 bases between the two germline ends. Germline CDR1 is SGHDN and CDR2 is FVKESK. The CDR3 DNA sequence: TGTGCCAGCAGCCAACTACACGGGCCCCCTCGGCTCGAGCAGTACTTC. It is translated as CASSQLHGPPRLEQYF.

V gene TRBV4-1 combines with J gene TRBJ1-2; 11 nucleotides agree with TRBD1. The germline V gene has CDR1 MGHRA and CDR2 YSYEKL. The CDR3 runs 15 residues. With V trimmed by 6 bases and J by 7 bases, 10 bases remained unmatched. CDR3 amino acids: CASRQTGTGGLGYTF. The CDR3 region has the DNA TGCGCCAGCAGACAAACCGGGACAGGGGGGCTTGGCTACACCTTC.

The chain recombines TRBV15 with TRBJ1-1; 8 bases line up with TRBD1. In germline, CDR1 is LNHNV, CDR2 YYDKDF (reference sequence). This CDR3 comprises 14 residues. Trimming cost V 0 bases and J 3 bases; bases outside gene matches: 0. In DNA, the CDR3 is TGTGCCACCAGCAGAGAACAGGGGGACACTGAAGCTTTCTTT. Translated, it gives CATSREQGDTEAFF. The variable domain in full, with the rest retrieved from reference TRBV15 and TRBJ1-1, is DAMVIQNPRYQVTQFGKPVTLSCSQTLNHNVMYWYQQKSSQAPKLLFHYYDKDFNNEADTPDNFQSRRPNTSFCFLDIRSPGLGDTAMYLCATSREQGDTEAFFGQGTRLTVV.

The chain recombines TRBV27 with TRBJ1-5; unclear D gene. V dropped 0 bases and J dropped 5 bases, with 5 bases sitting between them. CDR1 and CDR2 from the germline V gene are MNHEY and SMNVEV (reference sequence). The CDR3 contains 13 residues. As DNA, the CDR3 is TGTGCCAGCAGTTTATCTTACGATCAGCCCCAGCATTTT. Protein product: CASSLSYDQPQHF.

This chain's CDR3 is CASSHASGGPKTQYF. Written as DNA, the CDR3 is TGTGCCAGCAGCCATGCTAGCGGAGGGCCAAAGACCCAGTACTTC. This sequence joins TRBV3-1 (or the pseudogene TRBV3-2) and TRBJ2-5; 7 nucleotides match TRBD2. This CDR3 spans 15 amino acids. Losses at the gene ends were 3 bases for V and 6 bases for J; bases not matched to a gene: 10. Germline CDR1 reads LGHDT; CDR2 reads YNNKEL (reference sequence).

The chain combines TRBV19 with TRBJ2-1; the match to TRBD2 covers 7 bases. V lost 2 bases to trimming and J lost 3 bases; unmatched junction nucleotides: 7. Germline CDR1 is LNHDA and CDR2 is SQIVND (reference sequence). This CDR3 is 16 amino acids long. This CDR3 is CASSITDGGFYNEQFF. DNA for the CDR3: TGTGCCAGTAGTATAACCGACGGGGGGTTCTACAATGAGCAGTTCTTC. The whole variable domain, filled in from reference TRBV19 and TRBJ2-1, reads DGGITQSPKYLFRKEGQNVTLSCEQNLNHDAMYWYRQDPGQGLRLIYYSQIVNDFQKGDIAEGYSVSREKKESFPLTVTSAQKNPTAFYLCASSITDGGFYNEQFFGPGTRLTVL.

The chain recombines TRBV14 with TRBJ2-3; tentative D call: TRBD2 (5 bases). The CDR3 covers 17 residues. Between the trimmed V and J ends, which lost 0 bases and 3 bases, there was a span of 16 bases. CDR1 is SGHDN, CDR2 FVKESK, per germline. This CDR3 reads CASSQDLTTLGTDTQYF. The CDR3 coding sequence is TGTGCCAGCAGCCAAGATCTGACTACCCTCGGGACAGATACGCAGTATTTT.